These 11 T cell receptor beta chains were all obtained from the same sample, sequenced in a study of T cells in localized non-small cell lung cancer. Sequenced by immunoSEQ multiplex PCR; TCRdb stores in-frame clones only, minus some. The sample records tens of thousands of clones, roughly 86% being singletons. Specimen: peripheral blood, collected before any cancer treatment. The receptors shown here come from a man aged 40-75 years with stage I squamous cell lung carcinoma.

This chain joins TRBV6-6 and TRBJ2-7; 7 bases are shared with TRBD1. The V segment lost 5 bases and the J segment 3 bases; nucleotides outside the gene matches: 7. CDR1 and CDR2 from the germline V gene are MNHNY and SVGAGI (reference sequence). There are 14 residues in the CDR3. The chain's CDR3 is CASSQQGFYYEQYF. The CDR3 DNA follows: TGTGCCAGCAGTCAACAGGGGTTCTACTACGAGCAGTACTTC.

The V and J genes are TRBV19 and TRBJ1-1; no firm D call. The CDR3 consists of 13 residues. Germline V CDR1 and CDR2: LNHDA, SQIVND (reference sequence). V was clipped by 7 bases and J by 5 bases, with 14 bases between them. CDR3 bases: TGTGCCAGTACTTCTACGGGGTTTACTGAAGCTTTCTTT. It specifies CASTSTGFTEAFF.

For the CDR3, the DNA is TGCGCCAGCAGCCAAGATTTAGGGGGAAGAACTGAAGCTTTCTTT. It encodes CASSQDLGGRTEAFF. V gene TRBV4-1 combines with J gene TRBJ1-1; perhaps TRBD1 as D (6 bases). This CDR3 has 15 residues. From germline, CDR1 is MGHRA and CDR2 YSYEKL. Trimming stripped 0 bases from V and 5 bases from J, with 13 bases between.

The CDR3 loop is CASSQATGGTGELFF. In nucleotides, the CDR3 is TGTGCCAGCTCACAGGCTACAGGGGGCACCGGGGAGCTGTTTTTT. The chain recombines TRBV18 with TRBJ2-2; 8 nucleotides line up with TRBD1. V shed 4 bases, J shed 4 bases, and the junction held 5 bases outside the gene matches. This CDR3 comprises 15 residues. Germline CDR1 is KGHSH and CDR2 is LQKENI.

This chain connects TRBV30 to TRBJ1-3; D may be TRBD1 (5 bases). The V gene's germline CDR1 is GTSNPN and CDR2 SVGIG (reference sequence). This CDR3 spans 14 amino acids. V lost 1 base and J lost 4, with 11 bases in between. This CDR3 is CAWSAWGRGNTIYF. The CDR3 nucleotides read TGTGCCTGGAGTGCATGGGGGAGGGGAAACACCATATATTTT.

This rearrangement joins TRBV5-1 to TRBJ2-5, with D perhaps TRBD2 (5 bases). In germline, CDR1 is SGHRS, CDR2 YFSETQ. CDR3 length equals 13 residues. V dropped 1 base and J dropped 5 bases, with 9 bases sitting between them. The CDR3 loop is CASSLSGEETQYF. As DNA, the CDR3 is TGCGCCAGCAGCTTGTCCGGGGAGGAGACCCAGTACTTC.

Concerning this clone itself: The same CDR3 can be traced to other DNA sequences in this sample. The rearrangement links TRBV20-1 to TRBJ2-5, with D uncertain. The V end lost 5 bases, the J end lost 5 bases, and 6 bases lay between the germline ends. The CDR3 covers 10 residues. Germline V CDR1 and CDR2: DFQATT, SNEGSKA (reference sequence). DNA for the CDR3: TGCAGTGCTGGGCGGGAGACCCAGTACTTC. Translated, it gives CSAGRETQYF.

This clone showed up just once. This chain joins TRBV11-2 and TRBJ2-7, with D possibly being TRBD1 or TRBD2 (5 bases each). The CDR3 loop spans 15 amino acids. Germline loops: CDR1 SGHAT, CDR2 FQNNGV. V was shortened by 1 base and J by 2 bases, with 12 bases between the two germline ends. CDR3 in amino acids: CASSLARDPTYEQYF. CDR3 coding DNA: TGTGCCAGCAGCTTAGCCAGGGACCCTACCTACGAGCAGTACTTC.

The genes are TRBV27 and TRBJ1-2; no definite D call. The germline CDR1 and CDR2 sequences are MNHEY and SMNVEV (reference sequence). V was clipped by 5 bases and J by 1 base, with 8 bases between them. The CDR3 contains 13 residues. CDR3 nucleotides: TGTGCCAGCAGTGGCAAGGGTAACTATGGCTACACCTTC. This codes for CASSGKGNYGYTF.

This chain links TRBV4-1 with TRBJ1-2; possibly TRBD1 for D (6 bases). Trimming took off 0 bases at V and 8 bases at J, with 16 bases between the two ends. This CDR3 is built from 15 residues. CDR1 is MGHRA, CDR2 YSYEKL, per germline. CDR3 in amino acids: CASSQDYGGHYGYTF. CDR3 DNA sequence: TGCGCCAGCAGCCAAGATTACGGGGGGCATTACGGCTACACCTTC.

The rearrangement joins TRBV19 to TRBJ1-2, with 11 bases aligning to TRBD1. From germline, CDR1 is LNHDA and CDR2 SQIVND (reference sequence). This CDR3 is built from 15 residues. Trimming cost V 6 bases and J 4 bases; bases outside gene matches: 7. The CDR3 sequence: CASSRGTGGPYGYTF. CDR3 nucleotides: TGTGCCAGTAGCCGGGGGACAGGGGGGCCCTATGGCTACACCTTC. The full variable domain, rest sourced from reference TRBV19 and TRBJ1-2, is DGGITQSPKYLFRKEGQNVTLSCEQNLNHDAMYWYRQDPGQGLRLIYYSQIVNDFQKGDIAEGYSVSREKKESFPLTVTSAQKNPTAFYLCASSRGTGGPYGYTFGSGTRLTVV.